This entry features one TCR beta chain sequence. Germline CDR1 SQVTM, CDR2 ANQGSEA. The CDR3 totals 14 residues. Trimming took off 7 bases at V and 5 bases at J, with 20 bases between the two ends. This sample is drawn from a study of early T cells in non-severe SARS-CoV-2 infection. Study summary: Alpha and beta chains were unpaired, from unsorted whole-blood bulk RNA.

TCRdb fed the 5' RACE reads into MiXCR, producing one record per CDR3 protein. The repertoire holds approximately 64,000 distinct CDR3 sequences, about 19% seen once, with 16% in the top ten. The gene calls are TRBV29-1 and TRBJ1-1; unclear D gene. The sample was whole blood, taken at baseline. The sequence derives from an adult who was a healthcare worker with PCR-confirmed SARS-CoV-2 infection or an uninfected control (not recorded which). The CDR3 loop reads CSANLKFVGTEAFF. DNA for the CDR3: TGCAGCGCCAACCTTAAGTTCGTCGGTACTGAAGCTTTCTTT.